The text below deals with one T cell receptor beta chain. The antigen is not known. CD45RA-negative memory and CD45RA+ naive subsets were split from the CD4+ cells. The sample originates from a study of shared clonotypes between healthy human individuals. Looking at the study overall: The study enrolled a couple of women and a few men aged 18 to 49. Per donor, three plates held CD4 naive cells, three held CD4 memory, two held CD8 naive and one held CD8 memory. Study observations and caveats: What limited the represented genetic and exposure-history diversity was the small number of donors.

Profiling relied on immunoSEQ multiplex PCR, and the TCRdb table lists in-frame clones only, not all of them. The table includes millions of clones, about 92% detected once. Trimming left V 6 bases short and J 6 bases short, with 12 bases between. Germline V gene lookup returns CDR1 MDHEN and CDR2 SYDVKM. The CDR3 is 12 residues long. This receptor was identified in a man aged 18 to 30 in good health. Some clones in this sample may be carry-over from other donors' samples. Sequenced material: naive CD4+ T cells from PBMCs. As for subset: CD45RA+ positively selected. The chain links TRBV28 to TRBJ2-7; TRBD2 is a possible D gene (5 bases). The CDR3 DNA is TGTGCCAGCAGCATCAATCGGGGCGAGCAGTACTTC. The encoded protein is CASSINRGEQYF.